The entry that follows covers one TCR beta chain sequence. J was trimmed by 3 bases and V by 3 bases; bases with no gene match: 6. This CDR3 has 15 amino acids. Germline V CDR1 and CDR2: SGDLS, YYNGEE. This sample was included in a study of blood T cell repertoires in COVID-19. Study-wide context: Material from acute and convalescent COVID-19 was sourced from the United States, Italy and Spain. PBMCs, B-cell-depleted T cells, or T cells were the source of the cDNA or gDNA that made up the material.

Original analysis: Counts of nucleated cells, estimated from reference gene primer amplification, were obtained. The repertoire was sequenced with immunoSEQ multiplex PCR; TCRdb's copy has only in-frame clones and lacks some. That table is the source of V, J and clone size, and D and trimming were worked out from the DNA. The table lists about 200,000 clones, 87% of them singletons. The chain uses TRBV9 and TRBJ1-2; TRBD1 aligns across 9 bases. The specimen was peripheral blood. This TCR was recovered from a man aged 60-69 years with active or convalescent COVID-19. CDR3 coding DNA: TGTGCCAGCAGCGGGCCGGGACAGGGCGACTATGGCTACACCTTC. Protein: CASSGPGQGDYGYTF.